This T cell receptor beta chain was sequenced for a study of tumor-infiltrating lymphocytes in primary liver carcinoma. Study-wide background: Resecting the tumor surgically was how the patients' primary liver carcinoma was treated.

Making TCR beta cDNA involved approximately 530 ng total RNA and a constant-region primer. What produced the TCR beta libraries was three nested multiplex PCR rounds using slightly modified ARM-PCR. The first two PCR rounds used TRBV1-TRBV30 primers with a Cbeta primer, around 10 cycles each. TCRdb passed the multiplex PCR reads through MiXCR, listing each CDR3 protein once. Among some 180,000 distinct CDR3 sequences, around 60% were seen once, and the ten largest hold 70% to 80%. Germline DNA was extracted too, while blood RNA derived from unsorted whole blood. Collection of around 4 milliliters of peripheral blood took place before surgery. This clonotype was detected only a few times. As yet, its antigen is unknown. Notes on the study in general: Significantly greater top-250-clone fractions characterized tumors relative to blood (p = 0.039).

V lost 5 bases and J lost 5; bases outside the gene matches: 8. The germline V gene encodes CDR1 MNHNS and CDR2 SASEGT. This CDR3 spans 15 amino acids. The V gene is TRBV6-1, the J gene TRBJ1-5; the match to TRBD1 covers 8 bases. The TCR originated in a man aged 35 to 55 with primary liver carcinoma and hepatitis B virus infection. The sequenced sample consisted of peripheral blood. The chain's CDR3 is CASSSPDRADQPQHF. Here the CDR3 DNA reads TGTGCCAGCAGTTCACCGGACAGGGCGGATCAGCCCCAGCATTTT.